Following are 22 T cell receptor beta chains from one sample sequenced in a study of graft-versus-host responses after intestinal transplantation. No antigen is known for these receptors. Generated by immunoSEQ multiplex PCR, the TCRdb table keeps only in-frame clones and is missing some. The sample lists some 64,000 clones, 85% to 95% occurring once. Specimen: unstimulated CD8+ T cells sorted from spleen or lymph node cells, collected before transplant. These receptors originate from a human donor who was the organ donor for an intestinal transplant.

The chain employs TRBV7-8 and TRBJ1-4; 11 positions agree with TRBD1. The CDR3 spans 18 residues. Germline V gene sequence: CDR1 SGHVS, CDR2 FQNEAQ. V dropped 2 bases and J dropped 6; count of bases not matched to a gene: 11. CDR3 sequence reads: CASSLMTGQGVGDEKLFF. The CDR3, as DNA: TGTGCCAGCAGCTTAATGACGGGACAGGGGGTGGGGGATGAAAAACTGTTTTTT.

This chain joins TRBV15 and TRBJ2-5; 12 bases are a match to TRBD1. J was trimmed by 5 bases and V by 5 bases; bases with no gene match: 9. The CDR3 runs to 16 residues. The germline V gene has CDR1 LNHNV and CDR2 YYDKDF (reference sequence). CDR3 coding DNA: TGTGCCACCAGCGCCGGCCGGGACAGGGGGCGCGAGACCCAGTACTTC. Encoded protein: CATSAGRDRGRETQYF.

V usage is TRBV27 and J usage is TRBJ2-3; weak D call: TRBD2 (6 bases). The germline V and J ends were trimmed by 4 bases and 2 bases, with 22 bases remaining between them. This CDR3 has 18 amino acids. Germline V lookup: CDR1 MNHEY, CDR2 SMNVEV (reference sequence). The CDR3 loop is CASSYSAVAARITDTQYF. In DNA form, the CDR3 reads TGTGCCAGCAGTTATTCAGCCGTAGCGGCACGGATCACAGATACGCAGTATTTT.

The sample holds one count of this clone. V and J are TRBV7-9 and TRBJ1-2; 7 bases map to TRBD1. Per germline, CDR1 SEHNR and CDR2 FQNEAQ (reference sequence). This CDR3 is built from 15 residues. V shed 7 bases, J shed 4 bases, and the junction held 12 bases outside the gene matches. The CDR3 loop reads CASTQSDRDSYGYTF. The CDR3 nucleotides read TGTGCCAGCACCCAATCCGACCGGGACAGCTATGGCTACACCTTC.

The chain joins TRBV7-9 to TRBJ2-7; D remains unclear. The V end was cut by 0 bases, the J end by 5 bases, with 11 bases between. The germline V gene has CDR1 SEHNR and CDR2 FQNEAQ (reference sequence). The CDR3 loop spans 14 amino acids. This CDR3 reads CASSLAVINNEQYF. In DNA, the CDR3 is TGTGCCAGCAGCTTAGCAGTCATCAACAACGAGCAGTACTTC.

The chain uses TRBV19 and TRBJ2-7; D perhaps matches TRBD1 (6 bases). The CDR3 is 16 residues long. The germline V and J ends were trimmed by 4 bases and 2 bases, with 18 bases remaining between them. Germline CDR1 reads LNHDA; CDR2 reads SQIVND (reference sequence). DNA of the CDR3: TGTGCCAGTAGTAGTGTCCACAGGGAAATGACCTACGAGCAGTACTTC. Residues: CASSSVHREMTYEQYF. Supplemented by reference TRBV19 and TRBJ2-7, the full variable domain reads DGGITQSPKYLFRKEGQNVTLSCEQNLNHDAMYWYRQDPGQGLRLIYYSQIVNDFQKGDIAEGYSVSREKKESFPLTVTSAQKNPTAFYLCASSSVHREMTYEQYFGPGTRLTVT.

This chain links TRBV28 with TRBJ1-1; unclear D gene. V lost 3 bases, J lost 0 bases, and 5 bases lay in between. The CDR3 has 13 residues. CDR1 is MDHEN and CDR2 is SYDVKM in the germline V gene. CDR3 coding DNA: TGTGCCAGCAGTTTCCCGGTGAACACTGAAGCTTTCTTT. Its protein is CASSFPVNTEAFF.

J is TRBJ1-2 and V is TRBV4-2; 7 nucleotides align to TRBD1. The junction had 5 bases not matched to a gene; V was cut back by 0 bases and J by 4 bases. Germline CDR1 and CDR2: LGHNA and YNFKEQ. The CDR3 runs 15 residues. The CDR3 sequence is CASSQDWWDSYGYTF. The CDR3 DNA is TGTGCCAGCAGCCAAGACTGGTGGGACAGCTATGGCTACACCTTC.

The V and J genes are TRBV7-8 and TRBJ2-5, with 7 bases aligning to TRBD1. V gave up 5 bases and J gave up 4 bases; unmatched junction bases: 7. Germline V CDR1 and CDR2: SGHVS, FQNEAQ. The CDR3 contains 14 residues. CDR3 sequence: CASSHRQGGETQYF. CDR3 nucleotides: TGTGCCAGCAGCCACCGACAGGGCGGAGAGACCCAGTACTTC.

The V call is TRBV27, the J call TRBJ1-1, with a tentative D call TRBD1 (6 bases). In germline, CDR1 is MNHEY, CDR2 SMNVEV (reference sequence). This CDR3 is 15 amino acids long. V lost 5 bases, J lost 1 base, and 14 bases lay in between. For the CDR3, the DNA is TGTGCCAGCAGTATCTACAGGGAAGGGAACACTGAAGCTTTCTTT. Protein product: CASSIYREGNTEAFF.

This clone was observed a few times. This chain uses TRBV6-1 with TRBJ2-5, with 7 bases fitting TRBD2. Losses at the gene ends were 0 bases for V and 5 bases for J; bases not matched to a gene: 9. This CDR3 is built from 16 residues. Germline CDR1 and CDR2: MNHNS and SASEGT. The CDR3 coding sequence is TGTGCCAGCAGTGAAGCGAGCGGGGTTGGGGGGGAGACCCAGTACTTC. Translated, it gives CASSEASGVGGETQYF.

The chain recombines TRBV5-6 with TRBJ2-5, with a weak D call TRBD1 (6 bases). This CDR3 has 17 residues. V was trimmed by 1 base and J by 0 bases, leaving 16 bases between them. CDR1 is SGHDT and CDR2 is YYEEEE in the germline V gene. CDR3 coding DNA: TGTGCCAGCAGCTTGCTAGGGGGATTGGAGTACCAAGAGACCCAGTACTTC. Residues: CASSLLGGLEYQETQYF.

V gene TRBV20-1 combines with J gene TRBJ2-3; D perhaps matches TRBD2 (5 bases). The germline CDR1 and CDR2 sequences are DFQATT and SNEGSKA (reference sequence). The CDR3 contains 11 residues. Trimming removed 7 bases from V and 5 bases from J, with 10 bases in between. In DNA, the CDR3 is TGCAGTGGCCGCCGGGGAGATACGCAGTATTTT. Translated: CSGRRGDTQYF.

This sequence joins TRBV7-6 and TRBJ2-5; 7 nucleotides agree with TRBD2. CDR1 and CDR2 (germline): SGHVS, FNYEAQ. The CDR3 has 15 amino acids. V was pared by 1 base and J by 2 bases, with 4 bases of the junction left unmatched. This chain's CDR3 is CASSLVWGGQETQYF. The DNA of the CDR3 is TGTGCCAGCAGCTTAGTATGGGGGGGTCAAGAGACCCAGTACTTC.

V and J are TRBV6-5 and TRBJ1-1, with 8 bases lining up with TRBD1. Germline CDR1 MNHEY, CDR2 SVGAGI. This CDR3 is 13 amino acids long. Trimming cost V 6 bases and J 6 bases; bases outside gene matches: 6. The CDR3 loop is CASSRDRPPEAFF. The CDR3 coding sequence is TGTGCCAGCAGCAGGGACAGGCCCCCTGAAGCTTTCTTT.

The J gene is TRBJ1-1, the V gene TRBV30; TRBD1 might be the D (5 bases). The CDR3 sequence is 14 residues long. CDR1 GTSNPN and CDR2 SVGIG come from the germline V gene (reference sequence). Trimming pared 4 bases from V and 7 bases from J, leaving 19 bases between. The CDR3: CAWTVGGGGYEAFF. The CDR3, as DNA: TGTGCCTGGACCGTCGGGGGTGGGGGTTATGAAGCTTTCTTT. Drawing the rest from reference TRBV30 and TRBJ1-1, the complete variable domain is SQTIHQWPATLVQPVGSPLSLECTVEGTSNPNLYWYRQAAGRGLQLLFYSVGIGQISSEVPQNLSASRPQDRQFILSSKKLLLSDSGFYLCAWTVGGGGYEAFFGQGTRLTVV.

The V call is TRBV9, the J call TRBJ2-4; TRBD2 matches 7 bases. CDR1 is SGDLS and CDR2 is YYNGEE in the germline V gene. Trimming removed 0 bases from V and 5 bases from J; junction bases left unmatched: 14. This CDR3 has 18 residues. The CDR3 here is CASSVGIMGGGEENIQYF. DNA for the CDR3: TGTGCCAGCAGCGTAGGTATTATGGGGGGGGGTGAGGAAAACATTCAGTACTTC.

This clone was found once. The V and J genes are TRBV10-1 and TRBJ2-2; possibly TRBD2 for D (6 bases). CDR3 length equals 16 residues. Trimming removed 3 bases from V and 2 bases from J, with 13 bases in between. Germline V gene sequence: CDR1 WNHNN, CDR2 SYGVQD (reference sequence). CDR3 region: CASSEGAGGNTGELFF. The CDR3 region has the DNA TGCGCCAGCAGTGAAGGAGCCGGGGGTAACACCGGGGAGCTGTTTTTT.

The chain uses TRBV5-1 and TRBJ2-1; TRBD2 matches at 10 bases. The CDR3 contains 15 residues. The germline gives CDR1 SGHRS, CDR2 YFSETQ. V lost 3 bases, J lost 8 bases, and 8 bases stayed unmatched. The CDR3 region is CASSSGAGGRDEQFF. The DNA of the CDR3 is TGCGCCAGCAGCTCTGGAGCGGGGGGGAGGGATGAGCAGTTCTTC.

The chain has TRBV2 and TRBJ2-3, with TRBD1 identical over 7 bases. CDR1 is SNHLY and CDR2 is FYNNEI in the germline V gene. Unmatched junction bases numbered 13, after V lost 3 bases and J lost 4 bases. CDR3 size: 17 residues. The CDR3 DNA follows: TGTGCCAGCAGTGATTACTTGGGACAGCAAGTCTCAGATACGCAGTATTTT. As protein: CASSDYLGQQVSDTQYF.

This clone was seen more than once but under ten times. The chain carries TRBV4-3 and TRBJ1-2; 8 bases align to TRBD1. Germline V CDR1 and CDR2: LGHNA, YSLEER. The length of the CDR3 is 14 residues. V lost 3 bases and J lost 6; bases outside the gene matches: 6. This CDR3 reads CASSQGGGQDGYTF. Here the CDR3 DNA reads TGCGCCAGCAGCCAGGGAGGGGGACAGGATGGCTACACCTTC.

The rearrangement joins TRBV28 to TRBJ2-7; 9 positions agree with TRBD2. There are 14 residues in the CDR3. J lost 3 bases, V lost 5 bases, and 5 bases had no gene match. Germline V gene lookup returns CDR1 MDHEN and CDR2 SYDVKM. CDR3 loop: CASSLAGIFYEQYF. CDR3 nucleotide sequence: TGTGCCAGCAGTCTAGCGGGAATCTTCTACGAGCAGTACTTC.